A single sample gave rise to the 20 T cell receptor beta chains below, sequenced in a study of T cell clusters in autoimmune cytopenias. Some 39,000 genome equivalents of blood DNA were amplified for TRB. One tube held mixed TRB-A and TRB-B primer pools for touch-down PCR. TCRdb re-called the multiplex PCR reads; one entry per CDR3 protein, DNA not given. The sample table includes under 9,000 distinct CDR3 sequences. The sample was peripheral blood. The source is a human donor with an autoimmune cytopenia or autoimmune hepatitis (not recorded which).

This clonotype is classed as medium-sized by frequency. This sequence joins TRBV11-1 and TRBJ2-1; TCRdb selects TRBD1, and the lack of DNA leaves this call unchecked. CDR1 is SGHAT, CDR2 FQDESV, per germline (reference sequence). The CDR3 totals 14 residues. The CDR3 sequence is CASTTKGDYNEQFF. The entire variable domain, with the rest obtained from reference TRBV11-1 and TRBJ2-1, is as follows: EAEVAQSPRYKITEKSQAVAFWCDPISGHATLYWYRQILGQGPELLVQFQDESVVDDSQLPKDRFSAERLKGVDSTLKIQPAELGDSAMYLCASTTKGDYNEQFFGPGTRLTVL.

CDR3 protein: CASSPQRGPHGYTF. The chain links TRBV5-4 to TRBJ1-2. The CDR3 spans 14 residues. Germline V gives CDR1 SGHNT, CDR2 YYREEE (reference sequence).

By frequency, this clonotype registers medium-sized. This chain joins TRBV13 and TRBJ2-1; TCRdb's D gene call, TRBD1, goes unchecked for lack of DNA. The CDR3 is 14 residues long. CDR1 and CDR2 (germline): PRHDT, FYEKMQ (reference sequence). The CDR3 sequence: CASAHRDPYNEQFF.

The chain has TRBV5-5 and TRBJ1-4; lacking DNA, the TRBD1 call made by TCRdb goes unchecked. Germline V lookup: CDR1 SGHKS, CDR2 YYEKEE (reference sequence). CDR3 length: 15 residues. The CDR3 sequence is CASSLPGQGSEKLFF.

By frequency, this clonotype registers medium-sized. The chain uses TRBV5-6 and TRBJ2-1; lacking DNA, the TRBD1 call made by TCRdb goes unchecked. The CDR3 is 19 residues long. Looked up from germline, CDR1 is SGHDT and CDR2 is YYEEEE. CDR3 loop: CASSVPGQAPTTSYNEQFF.

The CDR3 is CASSPPRDRFYGYTF. The chain links TRBV19 to TRBJ1-2; TCRdb's D gene call, TRBD1, goes unchecked for lack of DNA. This CDR3 spans 15 amino acids. The germline gives CDR1 LNHDA, CDR2 SQIVND (reference sequence).

Measured by frequency, this clonotype is medium-sized. This chain joins TRBV6-5 and TRBJ2-3; TCRdb's assignment of TRBD1 cannot be checked, as there is no DNA. Per germline, CDR1 MNHEY and CDR2 SVGAGI. This CDR3 region has 15 residues. CDR3 protein: CASSYDGIGADTQYF.

The V and J genes are TRBV12-3 or TRBV12-4 and TRBJ1-2; with no DNA, the TCRdb D assignment of TRBD1 cannot be verified. The CDR3 has 15 amino acids. CDR3 amino acids: CASSSTPGAGTGYTF.

This clonotype ranks as medium-sized in terms of frequency. The chain uses TRBV5-6 and TRBJ2-3; lacking DNA, the TRBD1 call made by TCRdb goes unchecked. The CDR3 is 14 residues long. CDR1 and CDR2 (germline): SGHDT, YYEEEE. The CDR3 loop reads CASNKDRGGDTQYF.

The chain has TRBV27 and TRBJ2-4; absent DNA, TCRdb's TRBD1 call cannot be checked. The germline CDR1 and CDR2 sequences are MNHEY and SMNVEV (reference sequence). This CDR3 comprises 13 residues. The CDR3 sequence: CASSLQGANIQYF.

This clonotype ranks as medium-sized (0.01 to 0.1%) in terms of frequency. The chain has TRBV29-1 and TRBJ2-1; no DNA is available, so the TRBD2 call from TCRdb remains unchecked. From germline, CDR1 is SQVTM and CDR2 ANQGSEA. The CDR3 totals 13 residues. The CDR3 is CSAKGLAGDEQFF.

This chain connects TRBV19 to TRBJ2-5; the TCRdb D gene call, TRBD1, has no DNA to confirm it. The germline gives CDR1 LNHDA, CDR2 SQIVND (reference sequence). The CDR3 loop spans 14 amino acids. Here the CDR3 reads CASRKTGGRETQYF.

By frequency, this clonotype is medium-sized. The chain has TRBV15 and TRBJ1-3. CDR1 is LNHNV, CDR2 YYDKDF, per germline (reference sequence). The CDR3 sequence is 15 residues long. The CDR3 sequence: CATSTNRAPGNTIYF.

In terms of frequency, this clonotype is medium-sized. The V gene is TRBV30, the J gene TRBJ2-6; no DNA is available, so the TRBD1 call from TCRdb remains unchecked. Germline V gene sequence: CDR1 GTSNPN, CDR2 SVGIG (reference sequence). This CDR3 has 16 amino acids. CDR3 amino acids: CAWYRDRGLGANVLTF.

The CDR3 protein is CASTKTGGSGNQPQHF. The chain couples TRBV6-5 to TRBJ1-5; no DNA is available, so the TRBD1 call from TCRdb remains unchecked. Germline V gives CDR1 MNHEY, CDR2 SVGAGI. The length of the CDR3 is 16 residues.

This rearrangement joins TRBV6-1 to TRBJ1-1; TCRdb's D call of TRBD1 is untestable without DNA. Germline CDR1 reads MNHNS; CDR2 reads SASEGT. The CDR3 runs 14 residues. The CDR3 protein is CASSEWGARTEAFF.

The gene calls are TRBV18 and TRBJ1-2. The V gene's germline CDR1 is KGHSH and CDR2 LQKENI. CDR3 length: 12 residues. The CDR3 spells CASSPGDYGYTF.

In terms of frequency, this clonotype is medium-sized. This chain links TRBV15 with TRBJ2-4; the D call from TCRdb, TRBD2, cannot be confirmed without DNA. The CDR3 runs 15 residues. The germline CDR1 and CDR2 sequences are LNHNV and YYDKDF (reference sequence). CDR3 residues: CATSREGLAGYIQYF. Supplemented by reference TRBV15 and TRBJ2-4, the full variable domain reads DAMVIQNPRYQVTQFGKPVTLSCSQTLNHNVMYWYQQKSSQAPKLLFHYYDKDFNNEADTPDNFQSRRPNTSFCFLDIRSPGLGDTAMYLCATSREGLAGYIQYFGAGTRLSVL.

This clonotype ranks as medium-sized (0.01 to 0.1%) in terms of frequency. The rearrangement links TRBV10-3 to TRBJ2-2; the TRBD1 assignment by TCRdb is unverifiable without DNA. This CDR3 region has 17 residues. Germline V gives CDR1 ENHRY, CDR2 SYGVKD. Here the CDR3 reads CAISESRGDRDTGELFF.

This clonotype is medium-sized by frequency. The chain employs TRBV19 and TRBJ1-4. Germline CDR1 LNHDA, CDR2 SQIVND (reference sequence). This CDR3 has 14 amino acids. The CDR3 spells CASSIRTANEKLFF.